Presented here are 21 T cell receptor beta chains from one specimen sequenced in a study of beta chain features in type 1 diabetes. Every isolated RNA sample was fully reverse transcribed, so sequencing captured expressed TCRB transcripts. The table came from immunoSEQ multiplex PCR; TCRdb's copy has only in-frame clones and leaves some out. The data show roughly 610,000 clones, about a sixth seen once. The sample comprised naive CD4+ T cells from blood. The origin of the receptors is a man younger than 30 in good health.

The gene calls are TRBV14 and TRBJ2-4; TRBD2 might be the D (6 bases). CDR3 length equals 17 residues. V gave up 0 bases and J gave up 1 base, with 13 bases separating them. Germline values: CDR1 SGHDN, CDR2 FVKESK. The CDR3 DNA sequence: TGTGCCAGCAGCCAAGAGCCGGGAGTGGGGGCCAAAAACATTCAGTACTTC. It yields the protein CASSQEPGVGAKNIQYF. Looking up the rest from reference TRBV14 and TRBJ2-4 gives the full variable domain: EAGVTQFPSHSVIEKGQTVTLRCDPISGHDNLYWYRRVMGKEIKFLLHFVKESKQDESGMPNNRFLAERTGGTYSTLKVQPAELEDSGVYFCASSQEPGVGAKNIQYFGAGTRLSVL.

This chain links TRBV9 with TRBJ2-6, with 9 positions matching TRBD1. The CDR3 loop spans 16 amino acids. Germline lookup yields CDR1 SGDLS and CDR2 YYNGEE. With 0 bases clipped from V and 2 bases from J, the junction kept 0 bases outside the gene matches. The CDR3 protein is CASSVGDRAGANVLTF. CDR3 sequence (DNA): TGTGCCAGCAGCGTAGGGGACAGGGCTGGGGCCAACGTCCTGACTTTC.

The chain is built from TRBV6-5 and TRBJ2-4; D not resolved. Trimming removed 0 bases from V and 6 bases from J, with 12 bases in between. The germline V gene encodes CDR1 MNHEY and CDR2 SVGAGI. The CDR3 runs 15 residues. CDR3 sequence reads: CASSYSAWQTNIQYF. The CDR3 coding sequence is TGTGCCAGCAGTTACTCTGCGTGGCAGACAAACATTCAGTACTTC.

This clone was seen a few times. The chain combines TRBV6-1 with TRBJ1-1; the match to TRBD1 covers 7 bases. The germline CDR1 and CDR2 sequences are MNHNS and SASEGT. This CDR3 region has 13 residues. J was trimmed by 5 bases and V by 8 bases; bases with no gene match: 8. The CDR3 protein is CASDREGRTEAFF. In DNA form, the CDR3 reads TGTGCCAGCGACAGGGAAGGCCGGACTGAAGCTTTCTTT.

V and J are TRBV29-1 and TRBJ2-1; TRBD2 might be the D (5 bases). V lost 4 bases and J 3 bases, leaving 10 bases between the germline ends. Germline V gives CDR1 SQVTM, CDR2 ANQGSEA. CDR3 length equals 13 residues. The CDR3 here is CSVVGKIYNEQFF. DNA of the CDR3: TGCAGCGTTGTCGGGAAAATCTACAATGAGCAGTTCTTC.

V gene TRBV7-9 combines with J gene TRBJ2-7; D is uncertain. Germline assignment: CDR1 SEHNR and CDR2 FQNEAQ (reference sequence). This CDR3 is built from 15 residues. Trimming removed 6 bases from V and 5 bases from J, with 20 bases in between. The CDR3 nucleotides read TGTGCCAGCAGTCGACGTCGACAAGTCTGGGACGAGCAGTACTTC. This sequence encodes CASSRRRQVWDEQYF. Variable domain in full (rest from reference TRBV7-9 and TRBJ2-7): DTGVSQNPRHKITKRGQNVTFRCDPISEHNRLYWYRQTLGQGPEFLTYFQNEAQLEKSRLLSDRFSAERPKGSFSTLEIQRTEQGDSAMYLCASSRRRQVWDEQYFGPGTRLTVT.

The chain couples TRBV18 to TRBJ1-2; D is undetermined. The CDR3 contains 13 residues. V lost 3 bases and J 7 bases, leaving 12 bases between the germline ends. Germline V gene data show CDR1 as KGHSH and CDR2 as LQKENI. The CDR3 DNA sequence: TGTGCCAGCTCACCGGATAGGCGAGGTGGCTACACCTTC. Its translation: CASSPDRRGGYTF. The full variable domain, in which reference TRBV18 and TRBJ1-2 provide the parts outside the CDR3, is NAGVMQNPRHLVRRRGQEARLRCSPMKGHSHVYWYRQLPEEGLKFMVYLQKENIIDESGMPKERFSAEFPKEGPSILRIQQVVRGDSAAYFCASSPDRRGGYTFGSGTRLTVV.

Only a few counts were recorded for this clone. The chain carries TRBV19 and TRBJ1-4, with 9 nucleotides matching TRBD1. CDR3 length: 15 amino acids. CDR1 and CDR2 from the germline V gene are LNHDA and SQIVND (reference sequence). V was pared by 7 bases and J by 7 bases, with 10 bases of the junction left unmatched. The CDR3: CASIDTGGTTEKLFF. Written as DNA, the CDR3 is TGTGCCAGTATTGATACAGGGGGCACGACTGAAAAACTGTTTTTT. The variable domain in full, with the rest retrieved from reference TRBV19 and TRBJ1-4, is DGGITQSPKYLFRKEGQNVTLSCEQNLNHDAMYWYRQDPGQGLRLIYYSQIVNDFQKGDIAEGYSVSREKKESFPLTVTSAQKNPTAFYLCASIDTGGTTEKLFFGSGTQLSVL.

This clone was picked up a small number of times. This sequence joins TRBV12-5 and TRBJ2-2; possible D gene TRBD2, 6 bases. Trimming removed 5 bases from V and 5 bases from J, with 9 bases in between. The CDR3 covers 13 residues. Germline V gene lookup returns CDR1 LGHNT and CDR2 FRNRAP. The CDR3 DNA follows: TGTGCTAGTGGTCCGGAGGGGACCGGGGAGCTGTTTTTT. This gives the protein CASGPEGTGELFF.

A few counts support this clone. The chain links TRBV7-2 to TRBJ2-7; D not resolved. The CDR3 extends over 14 amino acids. Trimming left V 2 bases short and J 2 bases short, with 10 bases between. Per germline, CDR1 SGHTA and CDR2 FQGNSA. CDR3 protein: CASSLYTGTYEQYF. CDR3 coding DNA: TGTGCCAGCAGCTTATATACGGGTACCTACGAGCAGTACTTC.

The chain links TRBV9 to TRBJ2-4; D gene unclear. Trimming cost V 4 bases and J 1 base, with 18 bases left between them. Per the germline V gene, CDR1 is SGDLS and CDR2 is YYNGEE. This CDR3 contains 17 residues. The CDR3 DNA sequence: TGTGCCAGCAGCCCCCCTGACTCTCTGGGGGCCAAAAACATTCAGTACTTC. Its protein is CASSPPDSLGAKNIQYF. Complete variable domain (other parts from reference TRBV9 and TRBJ2-4): DSGVTQTPKHLITATGQRVTLRCSPRSGDLSVYWYQQSLDQGLQFLIQYYNGEERAKGNILERFSAQQFPDLHSELNLSSLELGDSALYFCASSPPDSLGAKNIQYFGAGTRLSVL.

Only a few counts were recorded for this clone. The CDR3 nucleotides read TGTGCCAGCAGCTTTAGGCCCTCTGGAAACACCATATATTTT. Protein: CASSFRPSGNTIYF. The chain employs TRBV7-2 and TRBJ1-3; D not certain. V was cut by 3 bases and J by 0 bases, with 6 bases left in between. The CDR3 runs to 14 residues. Germline assignment: CDR1 SGHTA and CDR2 FQGNSA.

This clone has only a few counts. The sample contains more than one DNA sequence encoding this CDR3. J is TRBJ2-2 and V is TRBV18, with D uncertain. Trimming pared 3 bases from V and 2 bases from J, leaving 1 base between. Germline V gene data show CDR1 as KGHSH and CDR2 as LQKENI. This CDR3 contains 12 residues. DNA of the CDR3: TGTGCCAGCTCACCCAACACCGGGGAGCTGTTTTTT. Its protein product is CASSPNTGELFF.

This clone was detected a few times. V and J are TRBV4-3 and TRBJ2-7; D ambiguous. V lost 0 bases and J 3 bases, leaving 12 bases between the germline ends. Germline values: CDR1 LGHNA, CDR2 YSLEER. The CDR3 contains 15 residues. CDR3 bases: TGCGCCAGCAGCCAAGAACCCCTTATTTACTACGAGCAGTACTTC. Its translation: CASSQEPLIYYEQYF.

The chain combines TRBV28 with TRBJ1-1; D not certain. The V gene's germline CDR1 is MDHEN and CDR2 SYDVKM. Trimming shortened V by 4 bases and J by 5 bases, and 14 bases separated the two germline ends. This CDR3 spans 14 amino acids. The CDR3 loop is CASSSPAGRTEAFF. Here the CDR3 DNA reads TGTGCCAGCAGTTCCCCGGCGGGAAGGACTGAAGCTTTCTTT.

The chain carries TRBV4-3 and TRBJ2-2; 7 nucleotides match TRBD2. The germline V gene has CDR1 LGHNA and CDR2 YSLEER. Germline trimming cut 1 base from V and 4 bases from J; bases unmatched to any gene: 0. The CDR3 is made up of 14 amino acids. The CDR3 region has the DNA TGCGCCAGCAGCCAAGGGGGGGGCACCGGGGAGCTGTTTTTT. Translation: CASSQGGGTGELFF.

The rearrangement joins TRBV19 to TRBJ2-7; either TRBD1 or TRBD2 may fit D (5 bases each). Germline V gives CDR1 LNHDA, CDR2 SQIVND (reference sequence). This CDR3 region has 18 residues. The V gene lost 3 bases and the J gene lost 0 bases, with 21 bases spanning the gap. The CDR3 DNA reads TGTGCCAGTAGTATGGGGCGGACCTGGGGGATTAGCTCCTACGAGCAGTACTTC. Its translation: CASSMGRTWGISSYEQYF.

This clone was observed a few times. The chain couples TRBV4-1 to TRBJ1-1; D unclear. V was trimmed by 3 bases and J by 9 bases, leaving 11 bases between them. Germline CDR1 is MGHRA and CDR2 is YSYEKL. The CDR3 is made up of 12 amino acids. The CDR3 DNA follows: TGCGCCAGCAGCCAGGTGAGGGATAAAGCTTTCTTT. Residues: CASSQVRDKAFF.

The rearrangement uses TRBV4-1 and TRBJ2-7; possible D gene TRBD1, 5 bases. This CDR3 contains 17 residues. Trimming shortened V by 1 base and J by 0 bases, and 16 bases separated the two germline ends. Germline CDR1 and CDR2: MGHRA and YSYEKL. CDR3 protein: CASSQGPFRVSSYEQYF. The CDR3 nucleotides are TGCGCCAGCAGCCAAGGACCCTTCAGGGTAAGCTCCTACGAGCAGTACTTC.

The gene calls are TRBV7-9 and TRBJ1-1; D call uncertain. Trimming removed 0 bases from V and 1 base from J, with 6 bases in between. The CDR3 is 14 residues long. In germline, CDR1 is SEHNR, CDR2 FQNEAQ (reference sequence). The CDR3 nucleotides are TGTGCCAGCAGCTTAGCTATGGCGAACACTGAAGCTTTCTTT. The encoded protein is CASSLAMANTEAFF.

This clone was seen a handful of times. This chain joins TRBV7-9 and TRBJ1-5; 7 bases are a match to TRBD1. The V gene end was trimmed by 5 bases and the J gene end by 7 bases; junction bases not matched to a gene: 5. Per the germline V gene, CDR1 is SEHNR and CDR2 is FQNEAQ (reference sequence). The length of the CDR3 is 13 residues. The CDR3: CASSKGGAQPQHF. CDR3 nucleotides: TGTGCCAGCAGCAAAGGGGGCGCCCAGCCCCAGCATTTT.